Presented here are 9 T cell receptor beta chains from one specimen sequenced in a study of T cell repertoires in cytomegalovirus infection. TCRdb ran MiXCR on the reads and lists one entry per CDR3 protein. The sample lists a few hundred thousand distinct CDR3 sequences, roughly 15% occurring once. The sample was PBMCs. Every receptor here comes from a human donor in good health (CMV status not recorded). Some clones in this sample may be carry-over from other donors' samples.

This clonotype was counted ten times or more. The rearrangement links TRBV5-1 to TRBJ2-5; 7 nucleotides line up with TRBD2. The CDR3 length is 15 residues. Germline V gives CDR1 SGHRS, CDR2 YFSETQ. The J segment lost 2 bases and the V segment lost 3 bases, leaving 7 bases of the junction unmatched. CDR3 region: CASSYEAGEQETQYF. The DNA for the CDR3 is TGCGCCAGCAGCTACGAGGCGGGGGAACAAGAGACCCAGTACTTC.

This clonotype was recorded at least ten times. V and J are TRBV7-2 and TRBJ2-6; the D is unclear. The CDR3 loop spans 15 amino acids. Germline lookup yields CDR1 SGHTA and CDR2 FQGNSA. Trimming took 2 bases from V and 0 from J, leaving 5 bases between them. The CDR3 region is CASSLTPSGANVLTF. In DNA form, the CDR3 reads TGTGCCAGCAGCTTAACACCCTCTGGGGCCAACGTCCTGACTTTC. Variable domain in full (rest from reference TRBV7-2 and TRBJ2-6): GAGVSQSPSNKVTEKGKDVELRCDPISGHTALYWYRQSLGQGLEFLIYFQGNSAPDKSGLPSDRFSAERTGGSVSTLTIQRTQQEDSAVYLCASSLTPSGANVLTFGAGSRLTVL.

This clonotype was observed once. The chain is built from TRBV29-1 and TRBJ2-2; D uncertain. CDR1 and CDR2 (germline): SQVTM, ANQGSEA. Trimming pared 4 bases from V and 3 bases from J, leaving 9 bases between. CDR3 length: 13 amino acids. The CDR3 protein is CSVGAPDTGELFF. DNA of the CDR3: TGCAGCGTTGGAGCGCCGGACACCGGGGAGCTGTTTTTT.

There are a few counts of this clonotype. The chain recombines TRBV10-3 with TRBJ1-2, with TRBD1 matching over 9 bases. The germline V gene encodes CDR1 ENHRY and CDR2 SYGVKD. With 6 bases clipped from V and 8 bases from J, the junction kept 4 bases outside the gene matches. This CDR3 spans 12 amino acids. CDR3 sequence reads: CAIRRTGEGYTF. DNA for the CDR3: TGTGCCATCAGAAGGACAGGGGAGGGCTACACCTTC.

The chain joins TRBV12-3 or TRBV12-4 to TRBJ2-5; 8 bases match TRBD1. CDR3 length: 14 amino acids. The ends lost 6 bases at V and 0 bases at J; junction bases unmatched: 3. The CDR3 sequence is CASRQGVYQETQYF. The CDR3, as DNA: TGTGCCAGCAGACAGGGGGTTTACCAAGAGACCCAGTACTTC.

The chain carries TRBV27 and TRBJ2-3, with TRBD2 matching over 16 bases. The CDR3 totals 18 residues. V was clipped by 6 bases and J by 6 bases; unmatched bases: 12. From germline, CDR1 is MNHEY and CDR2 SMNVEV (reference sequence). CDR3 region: CASRVPGLAGGRRDTQYF. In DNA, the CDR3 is TGTGCCAGCAGGGTGCCGGGACTAGCGGGGGGGCGGCGGGATACGCAGTATTTT.

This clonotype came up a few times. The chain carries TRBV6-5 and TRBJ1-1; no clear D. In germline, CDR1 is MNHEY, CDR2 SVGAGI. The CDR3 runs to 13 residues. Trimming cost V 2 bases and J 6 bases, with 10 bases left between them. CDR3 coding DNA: TGTGCCAGCAGTTACCGAGACCGATCTGAAGCTTTCTTT. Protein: CASSYRDRSEAFF.

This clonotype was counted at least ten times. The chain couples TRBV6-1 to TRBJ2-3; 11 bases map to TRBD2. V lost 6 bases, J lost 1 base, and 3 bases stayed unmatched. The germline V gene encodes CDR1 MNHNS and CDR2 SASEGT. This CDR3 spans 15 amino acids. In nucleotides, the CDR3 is TGTGCCAGCAGCGTACTAGCGGGGGGCACAGATACGCAGTATTTT. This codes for CASSVLAGGTDTQYF.

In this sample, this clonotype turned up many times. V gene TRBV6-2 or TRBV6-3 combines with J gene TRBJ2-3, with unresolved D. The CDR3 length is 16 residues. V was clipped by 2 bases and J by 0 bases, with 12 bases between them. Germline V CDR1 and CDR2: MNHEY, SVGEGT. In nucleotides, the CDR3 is TGTGCCAGCAGTTACGACCAGCGCTATAGCACAGATACGCAGTATTTT. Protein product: CASSYDQRYSTDTQYF.